This paragraph covers one T cell receptor (beta chain) sequence. Its antigen remains unknown. The CDR3 has 13 amino acids. The germline V gene has CDR1 MNHEY and CDR2 SVGAGI. Trimming took 5 bases from V and 7 from J, leaving 14 bases between them. The sample is drawn from a study of T cell responses to AZD1222 COVID-19 vaccine. Findings and limits, study-wide: In a largely white British group with more females than males, clonal diversity was possibly underestimated. Nearly half of spike-specific TCRs reportedly target variant regions that are unmutated in the B.1.351 and B.1.1.7 variants. Spike-wide vaccine-associated CD4 TCRs dominated at 160-218 and 743-854.

This table comes from immunoSEQ multiplex PCR, and its TCRdb copy is limited to in-frame clones, with some not included. The repertoire holds over 100,000 clones, with approximately 89% as singletons. Sequenced material: peripheral blood, taken on day 0 of AZD1222 vaccination. The V gene is TRBV6-5, the J gene TRBJ1-2, with TRBD1 as a possible D gene (6 bases). The TCR comes from an adult in good health. CDR3 sequence reads: CASSTQGWGGYTF. DNA for the CDR3: TGTGCCAGCAGTACACAGGGTTGGGGTGGCTACACCTTC.